This T cell receptor beta chain was captured in a study of blood T cell repertoires in COVID-19. Study as a whole: T cells, B-cell-depleted T cells, or PBMCs supplied cDNA or gDNA.

Here immunoSEQ multiplex PCR was the method, and the copy in TCRdb shows in-frame clones only, minus some. This table holds under 250,000 clones, more than 75% found once. The CDR3 totals 14 residues. Germline CDR1 and CDR2: ENHRY and SYGVKD. With 8 bases removed from V and 6 bases from J, the gap between germline ends came to 20 bases. Sequenced input: peripheral blood. This chain connects TRBV10-3 to TRBJ2-7; possibly TRBD2 for D (6 bases). The TCR sequence derives from a human donor in a cohort sampled during active COVID-19. For the CDR3, the DNA is TGTGCCATCCATGGGGACGGGAGCGGCTTCGAGCAGTACTTC. Protein product: CAIHGDGSGFEQYF.